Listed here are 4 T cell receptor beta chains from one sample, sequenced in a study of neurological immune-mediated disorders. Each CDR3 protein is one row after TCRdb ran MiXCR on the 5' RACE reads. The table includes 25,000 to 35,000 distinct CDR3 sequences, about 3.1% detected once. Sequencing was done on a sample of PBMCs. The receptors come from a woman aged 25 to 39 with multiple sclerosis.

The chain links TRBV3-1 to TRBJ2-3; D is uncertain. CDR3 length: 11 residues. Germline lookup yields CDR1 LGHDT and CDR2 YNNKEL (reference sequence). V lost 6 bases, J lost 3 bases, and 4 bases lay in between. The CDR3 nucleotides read TGTGCCAGCAGAAGAACAGATACGCAGTATTTT. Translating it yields CASRRTDTQYF.

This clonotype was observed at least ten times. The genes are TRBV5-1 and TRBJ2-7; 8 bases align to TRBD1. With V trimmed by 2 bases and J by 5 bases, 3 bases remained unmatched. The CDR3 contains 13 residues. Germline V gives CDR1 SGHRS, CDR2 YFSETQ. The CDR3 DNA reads TGCGCCAGCAGCTTAGGACAGGGCCACGAGCAGTACTTC. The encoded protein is CASSLGQGHEQYF.

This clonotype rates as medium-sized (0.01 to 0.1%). The CDR3: CASSSYTGATGAEAFF. In DNA form, the CDR3 reads TGTGCCAGCAGTTCCTATACCGGGGCCACAGGGGCTGAAGCTTTCTTT. The chain has TRBV28 and TRBJ1-1, with 7 bases identical to TRBD1. Per germline, CDR1 MDHEN and CDR2 SYDVKM. The CDR3 spans 16 residues. Trimming cost V 4 bases and J 6 bases; bases outside gene matches: 14.

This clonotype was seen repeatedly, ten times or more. This CDR3 reads CSARDRERSGANVLTF. CDR3 coding DNA: TGCAGTGCTAGAGATCGGGAACGCTCTGGGGCCAACGTCCTGACTTTC. The chain combines TRBV20-1 with TRBJ2-6; possibly TRBD2 for D (5 bases). The germline V gene encodes CDR1 DFQATT and CDR2 SNEGSKA (reference sequence). With 0 bases removed from V and 0 bases from J, the gap between germline ends came to 9 bases. The CDR3 spans 16 residues.